A single sample gave rise to the 11 T cell receptor beta chains below, sequenced in a study of blood T cell repertoires in COVID-19. Clones were sequenced by immunoSEQ multiplex PCR, and TCRdb holds only the in-frame ones, with some missing. The data contain roughly 64,000 clones, around 84% of them singletons. Material for sequencing was peripheral blood. All receptors derive from a man aged 50 to 60 with active COVID-19.

On this clone itself: The sample has other DNA sequences that encode this CDR3 too. This rearrangement joins TRBV19 to TRBJ2-6; 8 nucleotides line up with TRBD2. The CDR3 spans 15 residues. The V gene's germline CDR1 is LNHDA and CDR2 SQIVND (reference sequence). The trim removed 6 bases at V and 4 bases at J, leaving 5 bases unmatched. The CDR3 is CASRAGGSGANVLTF. CDR3 in DNA: TGTGCCAGTAGGGCGGGGGGCTCAGGGGCCAACGTCCTGACTTTC.

The genes are TRBV3-1 (or the pseudogene TRBV3-2) and TRBJ1-6; TRBD1 aligns across 7 bases. The V gene's germline CDR1 is LGHDT and CDR2 YNNKEL (reference sequence). This CDR3 comprises 14 residues. The V gene end was trimmed by 2 bases and the J gene end by 8 bases; junction bases not matched to a gene: 3. DNA of the CDR3: TGTGCCAGCAGCCAAACAGGGGAAGATTCACCCCTCCACTTT. This encodes CASSQTGEDSPLHF.

To note about this clone: This same CDR3 is encoded by further DNA sequences in the sample. The chain employs TRBV7-3 and TRBJ2-3; 8 nucleotides align to TRBD2. Germline V gives CDR1 SGHTA, CDR2 FQGTGA. The length of the CDR3 is 14 residues. With 1 base clipped from V and 3 bases from J, the junction kept 0 bases outside the gene matches. CDR3 amino acids: CASSLSGGTDTQYF. CDR3 DNA: TGTGCCAGCAGCTTAAGCGGGGGGACAGATACGCAGTATTTT.

This clone was seen only a few times. The chain recombines TRBV11-3 with TRBJ2-5; no firm D call. Germline CDR1 and CDR2: SGHNT and YENEEA. This CDR3 region has 12 residues. Trimming removed 4 bases from V and 2 bases from J, with 5 bases in between. CDR3 DNA: TGTGCCAGCAGCTCAAATCAAGAGACCCAGTACTTC. Translated: CASSSNQETQYF.

The J gene is TRBJ2-6, the V gene TRBV19; 8 nucleotides align to TRBD1. The CDR3 is made up of 15 amino acids. The junction had 4 bases not matched to a gene; V was cut back by 5 bases and J by 4 bases. CDR1 and CDR2 from the germline V gene are LNHDA and SQIVND (reference sequence). CDR3 in amino acids: CASSPQGAGANVLTF. CDR3 DNA sequence: TGTGCCAGTAGTCCTCAGGGGGCAGGGGCCAACGTCCTGACTTTC.

V is TRBV9 and J is TRBJ2-7, with 8 bases identical to TRBD1. J was trimmed by 4 bases and V by 4 bases; bases with no gene match: 7. Germline V CDR1 and CDR2: SGDLS, YYNGEE. This CDR3 region has 14 residues. CDR3 DNA sequence: TGTGCCAGCAGCCCGCGACAGGGGACTTACGAGCAGTACTTC. This encodes CASSPRQGTYEQYF.

The J gene is TRBJ1-5, the V gene TRBV19, with unresolved D. V was trimmed by 6 bases and J by 3 bases, leaving 24 bases between them. Per the germline V gene, CDR1 is LNHDA and CDR2 is SQIVND (reference sequence). There are 18 residues in the CDR3. The CDR3 spells CASSKPLGRRGINQPQHF. The CDR3, as DNA: TGTGCCAGTAGCAAGCCCCTTGGGAGGCGAGGGATCAATCAGCCCCAGCATTTT.

V gene TRBV3-1 (or the pseudogene TRBV3-2) combines with J gene TRBJ2-1; D possibly corresponds to TRBD2 (5 bases). CDR1 and CDR2 (germline): LGHDT, YNNKEL (reference sequence). The germline V and J ends were trimmed by 1 base and 9 bases, with 13 bases remaining between them. The length of the CDR3 is 14 residues. The CDR3 coding sequence is TGTGCCAGCAGCCAAGCCGTGGACTCGGGTGAGCAGTTCTTC. Translating it yields CASSQAVDSGEQFF.

The V gene is TRBV10-1, the J gene TRBJ2-1; 8 bases line up with TRBD2. This CDR3 is built from 14 residues. The trim removed 8 bases at V and 7 bases at J, leaving 10 bases unmatched. In germline, CDR1 is WNHNN, CDR2 SYGVQD (reference sequence). The CDR3 DNA follows: TGCGCCAGCCGTGTGCGGGAGGTGGAGAATGAGCAGTTCTTC. Translation: CASRVREVENEQFF.

The chain recombines TRBV10-3 with TRBJ2-5, with TRBD2 matching over 9 bases. CDR3 length: 16 amino acids. Germline CDR1 is ENHRY and CDR2 is SYGVKD. The V gene end was trimmed by 4 bases and the J gene end by 4 bases; junction bases not matched to a gene: 10. CDR3 DNA: TGTGCCATCAGTGTGGTAGCGGGAGAAGTGGGAGAGACCCAGTACTTC. Its protein is CAISVVAGEVGETQYF.

This chain links TRBV7-3 with TRBJ1-1; 8 bases align to TRBD1. The CDR3 covers 13 residues. Germline CDR1 SGHTA, CDR2 FQGTGA. Trimming took 4 bases from V and 6 from J; bases not matched to a gene: 4. CDR3 in DNA: TGTGCCAGCAGCTCGACAGGGGCCGCTGAAGCTTTCTTT. Translation gives CASSSTGAAEAFF.